The T cell receptor beta chain described here comes from a study of blood T cell repertoires in COVID-19. About the study: PBMCs, B-cell-depleted T cells, or T cells provided the cDNA or gDNA that made up the material.

Participants came from some 23 US areas, aged about 18 to 100 years. Categorization into cohorts depended on clinical history that participants reported. Trimming cost V 4 bases and J 5 bases; bases outside gene matches: 6. Germline V gene lookup returns CDR1 MNHEY and CDR2 SMNVEV (reference sequence). This CDR3 spans 15 amino acids. Profiled with immunoSEQ multiplex PCR; TCRdb holds only in-frame clones, not every one. This table holds more than 200,000 clones, over 75% found once. This clone was seen a handful of times. Sequenced sample: PBMCs or T cells enriched from blood (not recorded which). The V and J genes are TRBV27 and TRBJ2-3; 10 bases line up with TRBD2. This receptor was obtained from a woman aged 40-49 years with acute COVID-19. In DNA form, the CDR3 reads TGTGCCAGCAGTTCAGTAGCGGGGGGAAAAGATACGCAGTATTTT. Protein sequence: CASSSVAGGKDTQYF.